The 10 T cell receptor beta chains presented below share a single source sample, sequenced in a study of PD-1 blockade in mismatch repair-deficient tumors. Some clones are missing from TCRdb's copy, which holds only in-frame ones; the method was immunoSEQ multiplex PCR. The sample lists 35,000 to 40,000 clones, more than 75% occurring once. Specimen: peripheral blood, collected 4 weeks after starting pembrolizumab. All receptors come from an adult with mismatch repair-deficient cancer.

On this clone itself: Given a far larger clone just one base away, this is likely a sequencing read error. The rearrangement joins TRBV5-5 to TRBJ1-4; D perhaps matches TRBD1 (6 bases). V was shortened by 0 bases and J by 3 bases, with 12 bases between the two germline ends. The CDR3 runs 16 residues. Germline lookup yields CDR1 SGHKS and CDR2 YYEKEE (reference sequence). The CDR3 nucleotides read TGTGCCAGCAGCTTGGGGGGGCGGGGGTCTAATGAAAAACTGTTTTTT. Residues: CASSLGGRGSNEKLFF.

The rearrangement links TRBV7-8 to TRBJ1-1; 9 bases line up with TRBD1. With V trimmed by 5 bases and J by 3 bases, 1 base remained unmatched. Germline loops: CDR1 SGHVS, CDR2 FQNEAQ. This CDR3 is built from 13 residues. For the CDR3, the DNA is TGTGCCAGCAGCCGGACAGGGGACACTGAAGCTTTCTTT. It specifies CASSRTGDTEAFF. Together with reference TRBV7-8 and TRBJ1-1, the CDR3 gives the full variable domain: GAGVSQSPRYKVAKRGQDVALRCDPISGHVSLFWYQQALGQGPEFLTYFQNEAQLDKSGLPSDRFFAERPEGSVSTLKIQRTQQEDSAVYLCASSRTGDTEAFFGQGTRLTVV.

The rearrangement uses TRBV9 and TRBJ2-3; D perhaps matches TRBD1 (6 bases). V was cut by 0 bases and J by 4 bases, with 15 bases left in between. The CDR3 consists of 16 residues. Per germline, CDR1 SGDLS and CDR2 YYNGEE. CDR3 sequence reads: CASSVGTAPPADTQYF. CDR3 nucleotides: TGTGCCAGCAGCGTAGGGACAGCTCCCCCTGCAGATACGCAGTATTTT.

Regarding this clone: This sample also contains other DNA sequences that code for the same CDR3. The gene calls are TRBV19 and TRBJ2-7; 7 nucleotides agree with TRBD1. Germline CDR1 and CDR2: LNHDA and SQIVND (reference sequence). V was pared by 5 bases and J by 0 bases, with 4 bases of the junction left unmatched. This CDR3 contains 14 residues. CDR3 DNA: TGTGCCAGTAGTTCGACAGGGAGCTCCTACGAGCAGTACTTC. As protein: CASSSTGSSYEQYF. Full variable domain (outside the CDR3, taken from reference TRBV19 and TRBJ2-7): DGGITQSPKYLFRKEGQNVTLSCEQNLNHDAMYWYRQDPGQGLRLIYYSQIVNDFQKGDIAEGYSVSREKKESFPLTVTSAQKNPTAFYLCASSSTGSSYEQYFGPGTRLTVT.

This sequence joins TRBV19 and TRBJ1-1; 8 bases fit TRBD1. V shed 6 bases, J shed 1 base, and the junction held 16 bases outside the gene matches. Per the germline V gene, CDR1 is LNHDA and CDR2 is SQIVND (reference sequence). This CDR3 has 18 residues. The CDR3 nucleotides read TGTGCCAGTAGGATATATCACCCGACAGGGGCGAGGAACACTGAAGCTTTCTTT. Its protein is CASRIYHPTGARNTEAFF.

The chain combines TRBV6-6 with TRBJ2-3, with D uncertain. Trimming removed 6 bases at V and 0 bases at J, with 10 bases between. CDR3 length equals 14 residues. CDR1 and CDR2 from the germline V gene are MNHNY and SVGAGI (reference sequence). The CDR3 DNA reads TGTGCCAGCAGAGTAACACAAAGCACAGATACGCAGTATTTT. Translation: CASRVTQSTDTQYF.

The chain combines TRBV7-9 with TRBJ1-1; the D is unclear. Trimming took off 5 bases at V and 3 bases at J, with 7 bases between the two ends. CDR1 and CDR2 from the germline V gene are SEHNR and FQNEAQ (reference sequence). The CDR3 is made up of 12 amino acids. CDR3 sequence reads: CASSRTYTEAFF. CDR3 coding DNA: TGTGCCAGCAGCCGGACTTACACTGAAGCTTTCTTT.

The CDR3 loop reads CASSPPARSGLAGGELRKQYF. The CDR3 nucleotides are TGTGCCAGCTCACCACCGGCGCGATCGGGACTAGCGGGAGGAGAACTACGGAAGCAGTACTTC. The gene calls are TRBV18 and TRBJ2-7, with TRBD2 matching 15 bases. J gave up 8 bases and V 0 bases, and 20 bases lay outside the gene matches. Germline assignment: CDR1 KGHSH and CDR2 LQKENI. The CDR3 is 21 residues long.

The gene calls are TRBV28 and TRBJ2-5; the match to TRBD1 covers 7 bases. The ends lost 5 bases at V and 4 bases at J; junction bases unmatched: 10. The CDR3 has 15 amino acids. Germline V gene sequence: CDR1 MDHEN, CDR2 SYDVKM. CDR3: CASSPRQGSGETQYF. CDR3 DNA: TGTGCCAGCAGTCCCAGACAGGGTAGTGGAGAGACCCAGTACTTC.

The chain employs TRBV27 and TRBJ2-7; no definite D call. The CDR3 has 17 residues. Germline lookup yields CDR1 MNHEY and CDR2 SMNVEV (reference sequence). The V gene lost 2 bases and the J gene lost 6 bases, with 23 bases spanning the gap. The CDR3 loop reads CASSLVPDVMGEIEQYF. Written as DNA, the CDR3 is TGTGCCAGCAGTTTAGTCCCAGATGTGATGGGTGAGATCGAGCAGTACTTC.